This TCR beta chain was sequenced in a study of blood T cell repertoires in COVID-19. Looking at the study overall: Acute-phase and convalescent COVID-19 samples originated in the United States, Italy and Spain. T cells, B-cell-depleted T cells, or PBMCs provided the cDNA or gDNA that served as material.

In the authors' workflow: Counts of nucleated cells, estimated from reference gene primer amplification, were obtained. The table came from immunoSEQ multiplex PCR; TCRdb's copy has only in-frame clones and leaves some out. That table furnishes V, J and clone size, whereas the DNA furnished D and trimming. Of 99,000 or so clones listed, about four fifths are singletons. Losses at the gene ends were 5 bases for V and 1 base for J; bases not matched to a gene: 5. The CDR3 consists of 16 residues. Germline V lookup: CDR1 LGHNA, CDR2 YSLEER. The TCR was taken from a woman aged 70-85 years with acute or convalescent COVID-19. The chain recombines TRBV4-3 with TRBJ2-3, with 11 bases aligning to TRBD2. Sequencing used peripheral blood. CDR3 residues: CASSLRLAGRTDTQYF. For the CDR3, the DNA is TGCGCCAGCAGCTTACGACTAGCGGGACGCACAGATACGCAGTATTTT.